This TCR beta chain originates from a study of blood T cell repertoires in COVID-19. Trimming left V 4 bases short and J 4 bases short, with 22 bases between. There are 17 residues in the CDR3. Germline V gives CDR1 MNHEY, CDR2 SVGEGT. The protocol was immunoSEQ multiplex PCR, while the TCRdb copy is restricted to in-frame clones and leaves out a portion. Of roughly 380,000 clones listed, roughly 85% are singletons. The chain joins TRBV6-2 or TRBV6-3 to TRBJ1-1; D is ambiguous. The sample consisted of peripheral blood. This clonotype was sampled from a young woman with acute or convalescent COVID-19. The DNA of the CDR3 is TGTGCCAGCAGTTGGACGGAAGGGTACGGGAAGGGCACTGAAGCTTTCTTT. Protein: CASSWTEGYGKGTEAFF.